This T cell receptor (beta chain) comes out of a study of spatial heterogeneity in lung cancer. A unique molecular identifier was carried by every single TCR cDNA molecule. TCRdb ran MiXCR on the 5' RACE reads and lists one entry per CDR3 protein. Counted here are 9,000 to 13,000 distinct CDR3 sequences, over 10% occurring once; the ten biggest clones make up about an eighth. Notes on this clonotype: Antigen unknown.

Time point described: sample taken at primary tumor resection. Study observations and caveats: Within tumors, counts of expanded alpha and beta TCRs tracked tumor mutation counts.

This TCR was sampled from a female donor with early-stage non-small cell lung cancer. The sequences come from lung tumor tissue, collected at surgery.

The CDR3 spells CASSFNGGGRGANTIYF. CDR3 bases: TGCGCCAGCAGCTTCAATGGAGGGGGCCGCGGCGCGAACACCATATATTTT. The V call is TRBV5-1, the J call TRBJ1-3; TRBD1 agrees at 7 bases. The V segment lost 2 bases and the J segment 7 bases; nucleotides outside the gene matches: 15. CDR3 length: 17 amino acids. Per the germline V gene, CDR1 is SGHRS and CDR2 is YFSETQ.